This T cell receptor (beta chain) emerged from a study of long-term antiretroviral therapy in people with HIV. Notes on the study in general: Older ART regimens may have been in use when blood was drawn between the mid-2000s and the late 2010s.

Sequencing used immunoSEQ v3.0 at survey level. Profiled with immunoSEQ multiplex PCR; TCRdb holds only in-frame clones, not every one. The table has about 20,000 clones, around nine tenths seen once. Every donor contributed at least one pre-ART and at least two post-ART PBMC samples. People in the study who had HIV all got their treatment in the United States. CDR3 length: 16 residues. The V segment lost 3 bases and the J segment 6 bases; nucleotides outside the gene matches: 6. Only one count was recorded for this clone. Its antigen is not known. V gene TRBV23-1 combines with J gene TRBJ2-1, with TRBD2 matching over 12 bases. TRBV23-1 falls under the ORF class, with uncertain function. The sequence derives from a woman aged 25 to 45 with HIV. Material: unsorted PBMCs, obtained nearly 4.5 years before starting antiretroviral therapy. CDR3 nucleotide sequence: TGCGCCAGCAGTCACTGCACTAGCGGGGGGCGCAATGAGCAGTTCTTC. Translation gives CASSHCTSGGRNEQFF.